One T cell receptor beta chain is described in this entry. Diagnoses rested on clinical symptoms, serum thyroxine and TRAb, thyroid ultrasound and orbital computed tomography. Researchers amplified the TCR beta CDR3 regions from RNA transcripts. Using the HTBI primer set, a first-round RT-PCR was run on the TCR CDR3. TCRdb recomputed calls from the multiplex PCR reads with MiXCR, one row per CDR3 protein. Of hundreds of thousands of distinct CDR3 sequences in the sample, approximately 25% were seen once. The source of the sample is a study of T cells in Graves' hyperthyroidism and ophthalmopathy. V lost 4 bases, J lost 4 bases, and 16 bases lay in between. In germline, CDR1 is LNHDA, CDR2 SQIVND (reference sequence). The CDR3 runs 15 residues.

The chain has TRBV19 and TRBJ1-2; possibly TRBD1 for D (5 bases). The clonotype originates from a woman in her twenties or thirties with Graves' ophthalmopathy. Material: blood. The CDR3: CASSRGGLRSYGYTF. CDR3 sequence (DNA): TGTGCCAGTAGTAGGGGCGGGTTGCGGAGCTATGGCTACACCTTC. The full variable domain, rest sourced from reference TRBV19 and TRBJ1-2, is DGGITQSPKYLFRKEGQNVTLSCEQNLNHDAMYWYRQDPGQGLRLIYYSQIVNDFQKGDIAEGYSVSREKKESFPLTVTSAQKNPTAFYLCASSRGGLRSYGYTFGSGTRLTVV.